Listed below are T cell receptor beta chains from one sample, sequenced in a study of identical twins. A single record per CDR3 protein comes from TCRdb applying MiXCR to the 5' RACE reads. The table has hundreds of thousands of distinct CDR3 sequences, around an eighth seen once. These sequences were also reported in another study, on yellow fever vaccine responses in identical twins.

Sample: PBMCs. All receptors derive from a woman between 18 and 29 years old in good health. Each CDR3 is given with its conserved first and last residue. The order of the fields is J gene, V gene, D gene, CDR3 protein. D genes are given only for firm matches.

TRBJ1-2 | TRBV5-1 | - | CASSFEGTDGYTF
TRBJ2-1 | TRBV20-1 | - | CSARTGTTTSGEQFF
TRBJ2-1 | TRBV12-3/TRBV12-4 | - | CASSPTGASEQFF
TRBJ2-1 | TRBV7-2 | TRBD2 | CASSLAGTSGAREQFF
TRBJ2-1 | TRBV7-9 | - | CASSPWTSTYNEQFF
TRBJ2-3 | TRBV4-2 | TRBD2 | CASSQDAGGRDTQYF
TRBJ2-1 | TRBV12-3/TRBV12-4 | TRBD1 | CASSLNRDSRDEQFF
TRBJ2-2 | TRBV11-3 | TRBD1 | CASSYTGGVPGELFF
TRBJ2-2 | TRBV10-3 | TRBD2 | CAISGGLAGGKMNTGELFF
TRBJ2-5 | TRBV5-1 | TRBD2 | CASSPREGGETQYF
TRBJ2-1 | TRBV5-1 | - | CVSSSEGGFGPAGSYNEQFF
TRBJ2-3 | TRBV12-5 | - | CASGLGLSSWDRADTQYF
TRBJ1-5 | TRBV7-8 | - | CASSLAYNQPQHF
TRBJ1-4 | TRBV12-3/TRBV12-4 | TRBD1 | CASSLGTGGNEKLFF
TRBJ2-1 | TRBV5-1 | TRBD2 | CASRAGESYNEQFF
TRBJ2-2 | TRBV2 | TRBD1 | CASSGPGQGNTGELFF
TRBJ2-3 | TRBV5-1 | - | CASSLGQVVGTDTQYF
TRBJ2-1 | TRBV20-1 | TRBD2 | CSASGLAGAGEQFF
TRBJ2-3 | TRBV7-6 | - | CASSLARAGTDTQYF
TRBJ2-7 | TRBV29-1 | - | CSVAQGQFYEQYF
TRBJ2-1 | TRBV2 | TRBD2 | CASSDESGRVYNEQFF
TRBJ2-6 | TRBV5-1 | - | CASSLVLSGANVLTF
TRBJ2-3 | TRBV10-3 | - | CATSSRTNTDTQYF
TRBJ2-5 | TRBV7-9 | TRBD1 | CASSLNTGGRETQYF
TRBJ2-1 | TRBV5-1 | TRBD1 | CASSSRTGERYNEQFF
TRBJ1-4 | TRBV7-9 | TRBD1 | CASSLDRGYEKLFF
TRBJ2-1 | TRBV7-9 | TRBD2 | CASTAGVLAGVNEQFF
TRBJ2-1 | TRBV25-1 | TRBD2 | CASSEWTSGNYNEQFF